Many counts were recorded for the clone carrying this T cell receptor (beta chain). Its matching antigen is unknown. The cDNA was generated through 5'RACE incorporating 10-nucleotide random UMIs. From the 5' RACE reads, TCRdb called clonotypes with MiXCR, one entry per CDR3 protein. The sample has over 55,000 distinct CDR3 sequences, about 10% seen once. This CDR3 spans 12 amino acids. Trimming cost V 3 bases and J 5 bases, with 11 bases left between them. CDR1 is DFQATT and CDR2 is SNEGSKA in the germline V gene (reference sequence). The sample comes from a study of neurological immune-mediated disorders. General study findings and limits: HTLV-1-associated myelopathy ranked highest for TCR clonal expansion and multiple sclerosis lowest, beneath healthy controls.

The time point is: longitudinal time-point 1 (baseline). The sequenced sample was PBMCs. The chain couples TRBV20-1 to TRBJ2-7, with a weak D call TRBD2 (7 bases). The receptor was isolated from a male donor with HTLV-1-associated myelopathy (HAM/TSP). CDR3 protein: CSASGGLNEQYF. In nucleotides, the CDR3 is TGCAGTGCTAGCGGGGGGCTCAACGAGCAGTACTTC.